These 26 T cell receptor beta chains originate from one sample sequenced in a study of response to subunit inactivated influenza vaccine (dated by TCRdb to 2016 to 2018). The library was obtained by RT-PCR. The data were produced on an Illumina HiSeq 2500. Clones were called with MiXCR by TCRdb after fastp trimmed the public reads at Q25, and only in-frame beta chains were retained. CDR3 protein duplicates are merged, each entry listing the most common genes and DNA. The sample table contains 530,000 or so distinct CDR3 sequences; only one count was recorded for about 25% of them. Jointly, the top ten make up about 1.9% of the sample. Sequenced here: CD4+ T cells sorted from PBMCs, sampled around 5 days after vaccination. These receptors all stem from a man aged 50 to 59 who received an inactivated influenza vaccine. Donor details come from another sample of the same person, matched by shared clones.

This clonotype was counted a few times. This sequence joins TRBV20-1 and TRBJ2-7; D is perhaps TRBD2 (6 bases). Germline loops: CDR1 DFQATT, CDR2 SNEGSKA (reference sequence). Between the trimmed V and J ends, which lost 3 bases and 0 bases, there was a span of 9 bases. The CDR3 spans 13 residues. The CDR3 sequence is CSARSGSSYEQYF. CDR3 nucleotide sequence: TGCAGTGCTAGGTCCGGGAGCTCCTACGAGCAGTACTTC.

This clonotype was seen repeatedly, ten times or more. CDR3 sequence reads: CASSLGGGVSYNEQFF. The CDR3 bases are TGTGCCAGCAGTTTAGGCGGCGGAGTCTCCTACAATGAGCAGTTCTTC. The rearrangement joins TRBV12-3 or TRBV12-4 to TRBJ2-1; D remains ambiguous. V lost 1 base, J lost 0 bases, and 10 bases lay in between. This CDR3 has 16 amino acids.

This clonotype has a handful of counts. The chain joins TRBV12-3 or TRBV12-4 to TRBJ1-6; no firm D call. V gave up 1 base and J gave up 7 bases, with 8 bases separating them. The CDR3 contains 14 residues. The CDR3 loop is CASSLGSDNSPLHF. CDR3 in DNA: TGTGCCAGCAGTTTAGGCAGTGACAATTCACCCCTCCACTTT.

The rearrangement links TRBV10-3 to TRBJ2-3; 10 nucleotides agree with TRBD1. Per the germline V gene, CDR1 is ENHRY and CDR2 is SYGVKD. The CDR3 length is 15 residues. V lost 7 bases to trimming and J lost 5 bases; unmatched junction nucleotides: 9. The CDR3 DNA reads TGTGCCATCACCAAGGGACAGGGGATCCTAGATACGCAGTATTTT. Translated, it gives CAITKGQGILDTQYF.

CDR3 sequence: CASSVWGEVKYEQYF. The CDR3 region has the DNA TGCGCCAGCAGCGTGTGGGGGGAGGTCAAATACGAGCAGTACTTC. The genes are TRBV5-1 and TRBJ2-7; D might be TRBD2 (6 bases). Trimming took off 4 bases at V and 4 bases at J, with 18 bases between the two ends. Germline V CDR1 and CDR2: SGHRS, YFSETQ. This CDR3 region has 15 residues.

This clonotype has more than one count but fewer than ten. The V and J genes are TRBV2 and TRBJ1-1, with no clear D. V was cut by 5 bases and J by 0 bases, with 10 bases left in between. Germline V CDR1 and CDR2: SNHLY, FYNNEI. The CDR3 runs to 14 residues. The CDR3 loop reads CASSISPMNTEAFF. The CDR3 DNA reads TGTGCCAGCAGTATAAGCCCAATGAACACTGAAGCTTTCTTT. The full variable domain, in which reference TRBV2 and TRBJ1-1 provide the parts outside the CDR3, is EPEVTQTPSHQVTQMGQEVILRCVPISNHLYFYWYRQILGQKVEFLVSFYNNEISEKSEIFDDQFSVERPDGSNFTLKIRSTKLEDSAMYFCASSISPMNTEAFFGQGTRLTVV.

V gene TRBV12-3 or TRBV12-4 combines with J gene TRBJ1-4; D perhaps matches TRBD1 (5 bases). Trimming took off 5 bases at V and 10 bases at J, with 14 bases between the two ends. The CDR3 consists of 13 residues. DNA for the CDR3: TGTGCCAGCAGTGCCAGACAGTACGGAAAACTGTTTTTT. Residues: CASSARQYGKLFF.

This chain links TRBV12-3 or TRBV12-4 with TRBJ2-7; the match to TRBD1 covers 8 bases. This CDR3 contains 14 residues. V gave up 5 bases and J gave up 3 bases; unmatched junction bases: 6. CDR3 bases: TGTGCCAGCAGTGGTGACAGGGGACTCTACGAGCAGTACTTC. As protein: CASSGDRGLYEQYF.

There are many counts of this clonotype. The V call is TRBV28, the J call TRBJ2-7; D unclear. CDR3 length: 11 residues. V lost 7 bases and J 3 bases, leaving 7 bases between the germline ends. Germline CDR1 and CDR2: MDHEN and SYDVKM. The DNA for the CDR3 is TGTGCCAGCACCGGCTACTACGAGCAGTACTTC. Translating it yields CASTGYYEQYF.

The chain's CDR3 is CASNEGVAGAQYF. In DNA form, the CDR3 reads TGTGCCAGCAATGAGGGGGTAGCCGGGGCCCAGTACTTC. The V call is TRBV12-3 or TRBV12-4, the J call TRBJ2-5, with D tentatively TRBD1 (6 bases). V was pared by 7 bases and J by 9 bases, with 18 bases between. The CDR3 loop spans 13 amino acids.

The V and J genes are TRBV6-1 and TRBJ2-1, with 8 bases matching TRBD2. This CDR3 has 16 amino acids. J lost 5 bases, V lost 3 bases, and 9 bases had no gene match. Looked up from germline, CDR1 is MNHNS and CDR2 is SASEGT. The CDR3 protein is CASSDVGRGANNEQFF. For the CDR3, the DNA is TGTGCCAGCAGTGACGTCGGGCGGGGGGCAAACAATGAGCAGTTCTTC.

The chain carries TRBV6-5 and TRBJ2-6; a possible D gene is TRBD1 (5 bases). Germline CDR1 reads MNHEY; CDR2 reads SVGAGI. Between the trimmed V and J ends, which lost 1 base and 2 bases, there was a span of 6 bases. There are 15 residues in the CDR3. CDR3 residues: CASSYLGPGANVLTF. In DNA form, the CDR3 reads TGTGCCAGCAGTTACTTGGGGCCTGGGGCCAACGTCCTGACTTTC.

This chain links TRBV6-1 with TRBJ1-5, with D unclear. CDR3 length: 15 residues. Trimming pared 2 bases from V and 3 bases from J, leaving 11 bases between. Germline CDR1 MNHNS, CDR2 SASEGT. DNA for the CDR3: TGTGCCAGCAGTGAATTGGTGGGCCTCAATCAGCCCCAGCATTTT. Protein: CASSELVGLNQPQHF.

The rearrangement uses TRBV20-1 and TRBJ2-1; TRBD1 aligns across 8 bases. Germline V gene lookup returns CDR1 DFQATT and CDR2 SNEGSKA (reference sequence). V lost 4 bases to trimming and J lost 4 bases; unmatched junction nucleotides: 6. CDR3 length: 14 amino acids. CDR3 amino acids: CSATVGQGYNEQFF. The CDR3 DNA reads TGCAGTGCTACCGTCGGACAGGGATACAATGAGCAGTTCTTC.

This chain links TRBV5-1 with TRBJ2-4, with no clear D. Deletions cut 0 bases from V and 0 bases from J, with 10 bases between. Germline CDR1 SGHRS, CDR2 YFSETQ. This CDR3 comprises 16 residues. The CDR3: CASSLAGSVAKNIQYF. In DNA form, the CDR3 reads TGCGCCAGCAGCTTGGCCGGATCAGTAGCCAAAAACATTCAGTACTTC.

J is TRBJ1-2 and V is TRBV5-1; D uncertain. V was pared by 2 bases and J by 4 bases, with 12 bases between. Germline assignment: CDR1 SGHRS and CDR2 YFSETQ. The CDR3 covers 14 residues. CDR3 loop: CASSLTASLYGYTF. CDR3 nucleotide sequence: TGCGCCAGCAGCTTAACAGCTTCACTCTATGGCTACACCTTC.

This clonotype was seen more than once but under ten times. The chain joins TRBV5-1 to TRBJ1-1; D call uncertain. This CDR3 region has 15 residues. Per germline, CDR1 SGHRS and CDR2 YFSETQ. V lost 0 bases and J lost 2, with 11 bases in between. CDR3 sequence: CASSLVRAENTEAFF. Here the CDR3 DNA reads TGCGCCAGCAGCTTGGTTCGGGCGGAAAACACTGAAGCTTTCTTT.

This clonotype was counted between two and nine times. The chain combines TRBV7-2 with TRBJ2-7; D remains ambiguous. CDR1 is SGHTA and CDR2 is FQGNSA in the germline V gene. This CDR3 spans 15 amino acids. V shed 0 bases and J shed 1 base, with 10 bases lying between them. This CDR3 is CASSLAWAGSYEQYF. For the CDR3, the DNA is TGTGCCAGCAGCTTAGCCTGGGCCGGTTCCTACGAGCAGTACTTC.

This chain uses TRBV6-5 with TRBJ1-1; no firm D call. Trimming pared 0 bases from V and 7 bases from J, leaving 6 bases between. The CDR3 is made up of 12 amino acids. Germline CDR1 reads MNHEY; CDR2 reads SVGAGI. CDR3 in amino acids: CASSYSGYEAFF. As DNA, the CDR3 is TGTGCCAGCAGTTACTCCGGGTATGAAGCTTTCTTT.

This clonotype was counted between two and nine times. The chain has TRBV10-2 and TRBJ1-1; perhaps TRBD1 as D (6 bases). The length of the CDR3 is 13 residues. Germline V gene data show CDR1 as WSHSY and CDR2 as SAAADI. The V and J ends lost 3 bases and 8 bases respectively, with 13 bases between them. CDR3 region: CASSDWGGAEAFF. The DNA of the CDR3 is TGCGCCAGCAGTGATTGGGGGGGGGCCGAAGCTTTCTTT.

J is TRBJ2-2 and V is TRBV11-2; 7 bases match TRBD1. The CDR3 is 15 residues long. V was pared by 4 bases and J by 6 bases, with 8 bases of the junction left unmatched. The germline V gene encodes CDR1 SGHAT and CDR2 FQNNGV. DNA of the CDR3: TGTGCCAGCAGCTACCGGGACAGCATACCCGGGGAGCTGTTTTTT. Translating gives CASSYRDSIPGELFF.

In this sample, this clonotype turned up a few times. The V gene is TRBV7-6, the J gene TRBJ1-6; D unresolved. Germline CDR1 SGHVS, CDR2 FNYEAQ. The CDR3 runs 15 residues. V was pared by 1 base and J by 6 bases, with 10 bases between. CDR3: CASSLGQSFNSPLHF. In DNA, the CDR3 is TGTGCCAGCAGCTTAGGGCAGAGCTTTAATTCACCCCTCCACTTT.

The table lists this clonotype with many counts. CDR3 residues: CASSSNRGRKDTQYF. The CDR3 DNA reads TGCGCCAGCAGCTCGAACAGGGGGCGGAAAGATACGCAGTATTTT. This rearrangement joins TRBV5-1 to TRBJ2-3; 9 nucleotides align to TRBD1. This CDR3 has 15 amino acids. Per germline, CDR1 SGHRS and CDR2 YFSETQ. V dropped 3 bases and J dropped 5; count of bases not matched to a gene: 7.

The chain uses TRBV6-5 and TRBJ1-6; TRBD1 aligns across 10 bases. The CDR3 contains 15 residues. The trim removed 4 bases at V and 10 bases at J, leaving 7 bases unmatched. Germline CDR1 and CDR2: MNHEY and SVGAGI. In DNA, the CDR3 is TGTGCCAGCAGTTCAGGGACAGGGGCGAGATCACCCCTCCACTTT. Residues: CASSSGTGARSPLHF.

V gene TRBV4-1 combines with J gene TRBJ2-5; TRBD2 aligns across 8 bases. Germline loops: CDR1 MGHRA, CDR2 YSYEKL. Trimming cost V 1 base and J 1 base; bases outside gene matches: 5. This CDR3 comprises 16 residues. The CDR3, as DNA: TGCGCCAGCAGCCAAGCGGGTCGGGGGGGCCAAGAGACCCAGTACTTC. Protein: CASSQAGRGGQETQYF.

Only a few counts were recorded for this clonotype. The V gene is TRBV12-3 or TRBV12-4, the J gene TRBJ1-2; unclear D gene. Trimming took off 6 bases at V and 8 bases at J, with 22 bases between the two ends. The CDR3 is 15 residues long. The CDR3 sequence is CASRYSLGGQEGYTF. CDR3 in DNA: TGTGCCAGCAGATACTCTTTAGGAGGGCAAGAAGGCTACACCTTC.